What follows are 15 T cell receptor beta chains derived from one specimen sequenced in a study of T cell changes during pregnancy in multiple sclerosis. The table came from immunoSEQ multiplex PCR; TCRdb's copy has only in-frame clones and leaves some out. The table lists 40,000 to 60,000 clones, around 90% of them singletons. Sequences were derived from CD4+ T cells from peripheral blood mononuclear cells, sampled before pregnancy. The receptor source for this set is a female donor with multiple sclerosis, enrolled in a pregnancy study.

This chain connects TRBV7-7 to TRBJ2-3, with 7 bases lining up with TRBD1. CDR3 length: 15 residues. Trimming cost V 1 base and J 6 bases; bases outside gene matches: 7. CDR1 and CDR2 (germline): SSHAT, FNYEAQ (reference sequence). In DNA form, the CDR3 reads TGTGCCAGCAGCTTAGGTCTCCCGGGACAGGATACGCAGTATTTT. Its translation: CASSLGLPGQDTQYF.

This clone has just one count. The gene calls are TRBV27 and TRBJ1-5; D gene unclear. This CDR3 comprises 14 residues. The germline V gene encodes CDR1 MNHEY and CDR2 SMNVEV (reference sequence). V was trimmed by 3 bases and J by 3 bases, leaving 9 bases between them. The CDR3 region is CASSFGGNNQPQHF. The CDR3 DNA follows: TGTGCCAGCAGTTTCGGAGGGAACAATCAGCCCCAGCATTTT.

The V gene is TRBV6-1, the J gene TRBJ2-3, with TRBD2 matching over 7 bases. There are 14 residues in the CDR3. Germline values: CDR1 MNHNS, CDR2 SASEGT. Trimming took 3 bases from V and 6 from J; bases not matched to a gene: 6. CDR3 coding DNA: TGTGCCAGCAGTGAGGGGAGGGCTGCCGATACGCAGTATTTT. Encoded protein: CASSEGRAADTQYF.

This clone was detected once. V and J are TRBV2 and TRBJ2-1; tentatively, D is TRBD1 (5 bases). V was pared by 6 bases and J by 4 bases, with 10 bases between. Per germline, CDR1 SNHLY and CDR2 FYNNEI. CDR3 length equals 13 residues. The CDR3 sequence is CASRDTPYNEQFF. CDR3 nucleotide sequence: TGTGCCAGCAGGGACACCCCATACAATGAGCAGTTCTTC.

About this clone itself: The limits of the CDR3 on the DNA are not certain, so only TCRdb's listed CDR3 is given. This chain connects TRBV29-1 to TRBJ1-2; TRBD1 reflects the table's D call only, with no check against the DNA. The CDR3 length is 12 residues, termini included. CDR1 SQVTM and CDR2 ANQGSEA come from the germline V gene. The CDR3 spells CSVEWGQGSDTF.

The rearrangement joins TRBV30 to TRBJ1-1; a weak D match, TRBD1 (5 bases). Looked up from germline, CDR1 is GTSNPN and CDR2 is SVGIG (reference sequence). With 2 bases removed from V and 1 base from J, the gap between germline ends came to 11 bases. This CDR3 is built from 14 residues. DNA for the CDR3: TGTGCCTGGAGTCACCGCGGGGGGAACACTGAAGCTTTCTTT. Protein sequence: CAWSHRGGNTEAFF.

J is TRBJ2-2 and V is TRBV28; possibly TRBD2 for D (7 bases). There are 16 residues in the CDR3. Trimming removed 6 bases at V and 6 bases at J, with 20 bases between. Germline V CDR1 and CDR2: MDHEN, SYDVKM. This CDR3 is CASSRPGGLDSGELFF. The CDR3 region has the DNA TGTGCCAGCAGCCGGCCGGGGGGCCTCGATTCCGGGGAGCTGTTTTTT.

CDR3 sequence reads: CASSFPGQGHSDTQYF. The CDR3 coding sequence is TGTGCCAGCAGCTTCCCCGGACAGGGGCATTCAGATACGCAGTATTTT. This chain uses TRBV5-6 with TRBJ2-3; 9 nucleotides match TRBD1. There are 16 residues in the CDR3. With 2 bases clipped from V and 4 bases from J, the junction kept 8 bases outside the gene matches. Germline V gives CDR1 SGHDT, CDR2 YYEEEE.

The chain uses TRBV11-3 and TRBJ2-7; the match to TRBD1 covers 9 bases. The germline V gene has CDR1 SGHNT and CDR2 YENEEA. Trimming cost V 5 bases and J 1 base; bases outside gene matches: 6. The CDR3 is 15 residues long. The CDR3 reads CASSLSGQGSYEQYF. In nucleotides, the CDR3 is TGTGCCAGCAGCCTTTCGGGACAGGGTTCCTACGAGCAGTACTTC.

This chain joins TRBV7-9 and TRBJ2-7; maybe TRBD2 (6 bases). V was trimmed by 4 bases and J by 6 bases, leaving 22 bases between them. Germline CDR1 SEHNR, CDR2 FQNEAQ (reference sequence). The CDR3 loop spans 16 amino acids. This chain's CDR3 is CASSSQNSGTGGEQYF. Written as DNA, the CDR3 is TGTGCCAGCAGCTCCCAGAATTCCGGGACCGGGGGCGAGCAGTACTTC. The whole variable domain, remainder taken from reference TRBV7-9 and TRBJ2-7, is DTGVSQNPRHKITKRGQNVTFRCDPISEHNRLYWYRQTLGQGPEFLTYFQNEAQLEKSRLLSDRFSAERPKGSFSTLEIQRTEQGDSAMYLCASSSQNSGTGGEQYFGPGTRLTVT.

This sequence joins TRBV12-5 and TRBJ2-7; TRBD1 aligns across 8 bases. V shed 0 bases and J 4 bases; nucleotides not matched to a gene: 8. Per the germline V gene, CDR1 is LGHNT and CDR2 is FRNRAP. The CDR3 runs to 16 residues. CDR3 loop: CASGLVTGGRVYEQYF. The CDR3 coding sequence is TGTGCTAGTGGTTTGGTAACAGGGGGGCGCGTTTACGAGCAGTACTTC. The full variable domain, in which reference TRBV12-5 and TRBJ2-7 provide the parts outside the CDR3, is DARVTQTPRHKVTEMGQEVTMRCQPILGHNTVFWYRQTMMQGLELLAYFRNRAPLDDSGMPKDRFSAEMPDATLATLKIQPSEPRDSAVYFCASGLVTGGRVYEQYFGPGTRLTVT.

The genes are TRBV5-6 and TRBJ1-5; the D gene is possibly TRBD1 (5 bases). The CDR3 is 16 amino acids. The V gene lost 1 base and the J gene lost 1 base, with 12 bases spanning the gap. Germline CDR1 SGHDT, CDR2 YYEEEE. The DNA of the CDR3 is TGTGCCAGCAGCTTGCAGGGCGAGAGAAGCAATCAGCCCCAGCATTTT. Translating gives CASSLQGERSNQPQHF.

The chain links TRBV9 to TRBJ1-2; the D is unclear. This CDR3 is 14 amino acids long. Germline-derived CDR1 and CDR2 are SGDLS and YYNGEE. V shed 0 bases and J shed 5 bases, with 11 bases lying between them. CDR3 protein: CASSVEEFSYGYTF. The CDR3 DNA sequence: TGTGCCAGCAGCGTAGAGGAGTTTTCTTATGGCTACACCTTC.

V is TRBV6-1 and J is TRBJ2-3; 7 nucleotides match TRBD2. CDR1 is MNHNS, CDR2 SASEGT, per germline. Losses at the gene ends were 6 bases for V and 10 bases for J; bases not matched to a gene: 13. The CDR3 totals 14 residues. The DNA for the CDR3 is TGTGCCAGCAGCAGGGACTACCAGTTTTTGGCGCAGTATTTT. As protein: CASSRDYQFLAQYF.

This chain connects TRBV19 to TRBJ1-3; D not certain. V gave up 4 bases and J gave up 8 bases, with 15 bases separating them. The CDR3 extends over 14 amino acids. In germline, CDR1 is LNHDA, CDR2 SQIVND (reference sequence). The CDR3 spells CASSSGVEVDTIYF. CDR3 in DNA: TGTGCCAGTAGTAGCGGGGTTGAAGTTGACACCATATATTTT.